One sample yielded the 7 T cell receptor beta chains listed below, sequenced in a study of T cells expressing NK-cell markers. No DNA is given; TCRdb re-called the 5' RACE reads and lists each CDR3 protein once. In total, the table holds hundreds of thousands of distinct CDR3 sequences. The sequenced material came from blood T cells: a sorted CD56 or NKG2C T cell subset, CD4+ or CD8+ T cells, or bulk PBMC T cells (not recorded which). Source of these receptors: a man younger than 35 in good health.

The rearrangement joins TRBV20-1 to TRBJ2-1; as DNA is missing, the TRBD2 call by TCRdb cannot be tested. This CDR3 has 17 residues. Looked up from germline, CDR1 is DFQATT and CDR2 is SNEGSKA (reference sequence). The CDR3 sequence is CSAARVTLAGGLNEQFF.

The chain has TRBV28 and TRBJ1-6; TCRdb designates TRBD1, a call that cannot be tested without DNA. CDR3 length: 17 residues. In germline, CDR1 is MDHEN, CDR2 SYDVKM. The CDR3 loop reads CASSLYEEWTGVTPLHF.

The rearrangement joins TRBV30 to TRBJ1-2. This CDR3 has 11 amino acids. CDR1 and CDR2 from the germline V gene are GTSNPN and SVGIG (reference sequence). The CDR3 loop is CAWRAAVGYTF.

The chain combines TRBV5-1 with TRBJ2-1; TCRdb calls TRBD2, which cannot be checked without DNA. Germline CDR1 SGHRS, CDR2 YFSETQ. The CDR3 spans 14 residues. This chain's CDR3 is CASSPTRTLNEQFF.

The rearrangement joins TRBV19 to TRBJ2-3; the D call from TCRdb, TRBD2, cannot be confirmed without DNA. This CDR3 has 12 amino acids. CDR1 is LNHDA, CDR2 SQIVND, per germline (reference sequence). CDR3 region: CASLRVTDTQYF.

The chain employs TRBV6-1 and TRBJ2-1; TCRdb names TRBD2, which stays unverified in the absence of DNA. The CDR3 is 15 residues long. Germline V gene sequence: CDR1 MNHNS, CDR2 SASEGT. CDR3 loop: CASRAHSGKYNEQFF.

The CDR3 protein is CASSDLAGGETQYF. The chain carries TRBV6-1 and TRBJ2-5; TCRdb gives TRBD2 as the D gene, but with no DNA this cannot be confirmed. Germline lookup yields CDR1 MNHNS and CDR2 SASEGT. There are 14 residues in the CDR3.